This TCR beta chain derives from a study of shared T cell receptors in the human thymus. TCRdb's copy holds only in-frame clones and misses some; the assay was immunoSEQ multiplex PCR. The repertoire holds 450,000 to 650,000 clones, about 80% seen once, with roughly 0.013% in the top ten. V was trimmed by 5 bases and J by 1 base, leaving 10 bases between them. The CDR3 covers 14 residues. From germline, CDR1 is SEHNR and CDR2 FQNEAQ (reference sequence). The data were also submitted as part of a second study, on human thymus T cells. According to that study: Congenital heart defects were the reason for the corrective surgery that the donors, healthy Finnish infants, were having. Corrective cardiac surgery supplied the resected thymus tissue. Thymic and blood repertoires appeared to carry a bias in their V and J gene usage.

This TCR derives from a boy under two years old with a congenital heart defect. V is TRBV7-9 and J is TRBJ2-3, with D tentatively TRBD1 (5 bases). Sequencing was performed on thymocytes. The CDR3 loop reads CASSPQTGTDTQYF. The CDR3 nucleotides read TGTGCCAGCAGCCCGCAGACAGGCACAGATACGCAGTATTTT.